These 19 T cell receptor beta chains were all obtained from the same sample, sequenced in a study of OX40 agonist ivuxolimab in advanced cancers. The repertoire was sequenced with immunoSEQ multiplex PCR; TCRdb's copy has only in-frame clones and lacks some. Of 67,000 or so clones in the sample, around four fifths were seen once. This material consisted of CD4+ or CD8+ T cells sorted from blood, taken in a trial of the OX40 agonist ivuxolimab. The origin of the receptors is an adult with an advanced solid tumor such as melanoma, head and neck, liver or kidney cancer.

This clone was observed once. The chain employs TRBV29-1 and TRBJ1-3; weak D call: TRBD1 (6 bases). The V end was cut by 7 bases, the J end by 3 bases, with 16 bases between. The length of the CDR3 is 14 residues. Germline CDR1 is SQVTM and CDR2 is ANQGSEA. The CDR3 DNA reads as TGCAGCGCCGCCAAAGGGGGAGGTGGAAACACCATATATTTT. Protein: CSAAKGGGGNTIYF.

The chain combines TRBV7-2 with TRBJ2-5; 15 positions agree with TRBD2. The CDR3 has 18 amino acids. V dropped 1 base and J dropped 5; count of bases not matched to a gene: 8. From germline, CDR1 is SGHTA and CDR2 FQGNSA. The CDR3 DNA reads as TGTGCCAGCAGCTTAGAGGGACTAGCGGGAGGCTATAGGGAGACCCAGTACTTC. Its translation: CASSLEGLAGGYRETQYF.

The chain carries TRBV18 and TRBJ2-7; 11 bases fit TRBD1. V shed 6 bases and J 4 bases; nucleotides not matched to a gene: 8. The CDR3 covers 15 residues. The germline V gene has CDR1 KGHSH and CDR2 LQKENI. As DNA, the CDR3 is TGTGCCAGCTCCTCAGTAGGACAGGGGGCTTACGAGCAGTACTTC. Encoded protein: CASSSVGQGAYEQYF.

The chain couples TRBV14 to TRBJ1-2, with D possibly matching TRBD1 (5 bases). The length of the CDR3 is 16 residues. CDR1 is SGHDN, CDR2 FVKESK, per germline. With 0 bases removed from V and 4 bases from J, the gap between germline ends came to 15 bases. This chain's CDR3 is CASSQEVRGPLYGYTF. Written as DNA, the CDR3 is TGTGCCAGCAGCCAAGAGGTTCGGGGACCTCTCTATGGCTACACCTTC.

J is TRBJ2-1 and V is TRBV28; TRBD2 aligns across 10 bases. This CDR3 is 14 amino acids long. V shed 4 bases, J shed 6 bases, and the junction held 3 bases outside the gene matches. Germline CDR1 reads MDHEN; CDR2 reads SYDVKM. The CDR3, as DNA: TGTGCCAGCAGTTCACCTAGCGGGAGCAATGAGCAGTTCTTC. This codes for CASSSPSGSNEQFF. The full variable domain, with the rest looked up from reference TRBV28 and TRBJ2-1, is DVKVTQSSRYLVKRTGEKVFLECVQDMDHENMFWYRQDPGLGLRLIYFSYDVKMKEKGDIPEGYSVSREKKERFSLILESASTNQTSMYLCASSSPSGSNEQFFGPGTRLTVL.

CDR3 nucleotide sequence: TGTGCCAGCAGTCCGGGGGGTCTAACCATTTACAATGAGCAGTTCTTC. This sequence encodes CASSPGGLTIYNEQFF. The V and J genes are TRBV28 and TRBJ2-1, with TRBD2 matching over 7 bases. Germline CDR1 reads MDHEN; CDR2 reads SYDVKM. The length of the CDR3 is 16 residues. Losses at the gene ends were 5 bases for V and 4 bases for J; bases not matched to a gene: 11.

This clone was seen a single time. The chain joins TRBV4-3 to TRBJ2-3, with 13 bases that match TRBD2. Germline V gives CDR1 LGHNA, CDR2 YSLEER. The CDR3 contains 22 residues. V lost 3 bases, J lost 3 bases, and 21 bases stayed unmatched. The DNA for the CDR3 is TGCGCCAGCAGCCATATTCCATTTTGGGAACTAGCGGGAGGGTTGGGAACAGATACGCAGTATTTT. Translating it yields CASSHIPFWELAGGLGTDTQYF.

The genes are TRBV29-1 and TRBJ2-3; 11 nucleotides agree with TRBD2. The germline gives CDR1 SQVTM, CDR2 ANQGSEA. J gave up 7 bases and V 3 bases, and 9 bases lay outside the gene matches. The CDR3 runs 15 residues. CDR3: CSVEDRLAGSYTQYF. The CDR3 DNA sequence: TGCAGCGTTGAGGACAGACTAGCGGGATCCTATACGCAGTATTTT.

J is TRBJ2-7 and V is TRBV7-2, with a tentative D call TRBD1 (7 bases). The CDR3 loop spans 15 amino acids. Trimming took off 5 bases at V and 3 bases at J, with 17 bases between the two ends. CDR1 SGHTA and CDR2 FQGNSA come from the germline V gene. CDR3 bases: TGTGCCAGCAGCCCGCGGGACAGAGCCCACTACGAGCAGTACTTC. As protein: CASSPRDRAHYEQYF.

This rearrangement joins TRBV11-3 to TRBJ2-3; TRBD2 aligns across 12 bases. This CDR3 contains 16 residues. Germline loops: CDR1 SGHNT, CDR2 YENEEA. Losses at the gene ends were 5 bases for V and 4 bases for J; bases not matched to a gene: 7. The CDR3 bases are TGTGCCAGCAGCCCTAGACTAGCGGGAGCGTCAGATACGCAGTATTTT. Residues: CASSPRLAGASDTQYF. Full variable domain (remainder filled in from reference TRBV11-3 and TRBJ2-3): EAGVVQSPRYKIIEKKQPVAFWCNPISGHNTLYWYLQNLGQGPELLIRYENEEAVDDSQLPKDRFSAERLKGVDSTLKIQPAELGDSAVYLCASSPRLAGASDTQYFGPGTRLTVL.

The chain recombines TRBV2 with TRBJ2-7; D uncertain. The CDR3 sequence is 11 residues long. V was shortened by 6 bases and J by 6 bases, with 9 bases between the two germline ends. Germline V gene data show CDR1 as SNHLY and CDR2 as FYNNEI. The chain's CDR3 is CASRGLGEQYF. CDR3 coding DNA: TGTGCCAGCAGAGGTCTGGGCGAGCAGTACTTC.

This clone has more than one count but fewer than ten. CDR3 amino acids: CASRTGEGYEQYF. In DNA, the CDR3 is TGTGCCAGCAGAACAGGGGAAGGCTACGAGCAGTACTTC. The chain joins TRBV28 to TRBJ2-7, with 7 bases that match TRBD1. In germline, CDR1 is MDHEN, CDR2 SYDVKM. Trimming at V came to 6 bases and at J to 3 bases, leaving 5 bases not matched to a gene. This CDR3 spans 13 amino acids.

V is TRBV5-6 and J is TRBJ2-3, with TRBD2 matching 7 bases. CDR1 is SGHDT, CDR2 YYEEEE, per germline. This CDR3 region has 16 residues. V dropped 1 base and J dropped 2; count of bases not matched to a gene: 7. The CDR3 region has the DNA TGTGCCAGCAGCTTGTTGAGGGAGGGTTCCACAGATACGCAGTATTTT. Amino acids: CASSLLREGSTDTQYF.

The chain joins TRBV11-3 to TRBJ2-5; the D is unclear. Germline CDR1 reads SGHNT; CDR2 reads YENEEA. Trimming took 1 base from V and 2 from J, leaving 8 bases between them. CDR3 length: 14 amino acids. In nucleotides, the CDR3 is TGTGCCAGCAGCTTAGGGACGGCGCAAGAGACCCAGTACTTC. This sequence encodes CASSLGTAQETQYF.

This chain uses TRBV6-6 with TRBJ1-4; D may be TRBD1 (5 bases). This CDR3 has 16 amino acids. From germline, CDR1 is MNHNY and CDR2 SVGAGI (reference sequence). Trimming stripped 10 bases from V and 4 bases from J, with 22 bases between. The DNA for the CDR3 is TGTGCCACCGAGGGGATAAATCGGGCAGTTAATGAAAAACTGTTTTTT. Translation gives CATEGINRAVNEKLFF.

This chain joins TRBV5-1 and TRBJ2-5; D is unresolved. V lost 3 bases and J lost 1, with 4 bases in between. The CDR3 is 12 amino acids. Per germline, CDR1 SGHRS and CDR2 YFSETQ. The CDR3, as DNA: TGCGCCAGCAGCTACAGCCAAGAGACCCAGTACTTC. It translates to CASSYSQETQYF.

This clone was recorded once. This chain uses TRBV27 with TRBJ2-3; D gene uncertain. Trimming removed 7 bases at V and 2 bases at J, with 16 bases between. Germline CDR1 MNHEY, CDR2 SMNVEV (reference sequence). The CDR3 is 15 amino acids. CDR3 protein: CASTPSIYPTDTQYF. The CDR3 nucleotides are TGTGCCAGCACACCTTCTATATACCCCACAGATACGCAGTATTTT.

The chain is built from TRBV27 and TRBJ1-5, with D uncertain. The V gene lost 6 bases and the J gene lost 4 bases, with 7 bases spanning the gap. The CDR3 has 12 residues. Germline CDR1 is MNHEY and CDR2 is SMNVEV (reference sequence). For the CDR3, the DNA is TGTGCCAGCAGCTCGATAAATCAGCCCCAGCATTTT. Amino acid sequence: CASSSINQPQHF.

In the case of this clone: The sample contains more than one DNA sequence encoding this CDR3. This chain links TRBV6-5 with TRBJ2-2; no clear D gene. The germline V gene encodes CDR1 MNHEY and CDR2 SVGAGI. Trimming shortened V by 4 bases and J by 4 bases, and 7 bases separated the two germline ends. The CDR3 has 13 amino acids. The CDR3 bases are TGTGCCAGCAGTTCTCATACCACCGGGGAGCTGTTTTTT. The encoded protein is CASSSHTTGELFF.